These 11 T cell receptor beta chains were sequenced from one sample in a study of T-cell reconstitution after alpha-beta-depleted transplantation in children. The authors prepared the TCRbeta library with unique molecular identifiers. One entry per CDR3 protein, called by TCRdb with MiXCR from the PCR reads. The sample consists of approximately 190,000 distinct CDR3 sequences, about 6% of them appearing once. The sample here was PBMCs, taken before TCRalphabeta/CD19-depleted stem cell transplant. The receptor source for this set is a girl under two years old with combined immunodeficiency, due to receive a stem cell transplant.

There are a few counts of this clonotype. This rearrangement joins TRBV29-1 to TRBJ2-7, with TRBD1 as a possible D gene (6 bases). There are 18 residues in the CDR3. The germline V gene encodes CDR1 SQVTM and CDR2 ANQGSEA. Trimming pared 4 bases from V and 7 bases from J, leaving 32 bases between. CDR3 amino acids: CSVVIPPPQQGAPQEQYF. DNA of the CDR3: TGCAGCGTTGTAATCCCGCCCCCCCAACAGGGTGCACCGCAGGAGCAGTACTTC.

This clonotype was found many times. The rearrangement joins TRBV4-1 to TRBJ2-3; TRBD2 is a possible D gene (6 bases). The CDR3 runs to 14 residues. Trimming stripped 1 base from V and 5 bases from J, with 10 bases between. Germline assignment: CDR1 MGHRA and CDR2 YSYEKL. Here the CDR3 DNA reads TGCGCCAGCAGCCAAGTTGGGGGGATAGATACGCAGTATTTT. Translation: CASSQVGGIDTQYF.

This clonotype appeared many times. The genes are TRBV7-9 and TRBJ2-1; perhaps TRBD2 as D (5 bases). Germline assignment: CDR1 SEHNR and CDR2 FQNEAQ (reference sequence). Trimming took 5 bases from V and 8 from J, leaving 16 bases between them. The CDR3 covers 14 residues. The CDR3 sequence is CASSPKEDGYEQFF. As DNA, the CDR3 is TGTGCCAGCAGCCCAAAGGAGGACGGTTATGAGCAGTTCTTC.

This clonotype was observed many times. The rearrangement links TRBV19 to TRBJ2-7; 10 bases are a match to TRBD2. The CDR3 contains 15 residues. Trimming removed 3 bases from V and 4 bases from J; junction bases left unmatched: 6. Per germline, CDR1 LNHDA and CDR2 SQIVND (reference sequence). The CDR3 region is CASSIGLAGAYEQYF. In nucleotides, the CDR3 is TGTGCCAGTAGTATTGGTCTAGCGGGGGCTTACGAGCAGTACTTC. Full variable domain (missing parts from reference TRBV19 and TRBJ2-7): DGGITQSPKYLFRKEGQNVTLSCEQNLNHDAMYWYRQDPGQGLRLIYYSQIVNDFQKGDIAEGYSVSREKKESFPLTVTSAQKNPTAFYLCASSIGLAGAYEQYFGPGTRLTVT.

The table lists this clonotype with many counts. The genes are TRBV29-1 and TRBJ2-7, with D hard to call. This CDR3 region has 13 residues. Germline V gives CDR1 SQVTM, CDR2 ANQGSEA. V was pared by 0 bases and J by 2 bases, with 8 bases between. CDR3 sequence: CSVEDGRPYEQYF. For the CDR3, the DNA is TGCAGCGTTGAAGACGGACGTCCCTACGAGCAGTACTTC.

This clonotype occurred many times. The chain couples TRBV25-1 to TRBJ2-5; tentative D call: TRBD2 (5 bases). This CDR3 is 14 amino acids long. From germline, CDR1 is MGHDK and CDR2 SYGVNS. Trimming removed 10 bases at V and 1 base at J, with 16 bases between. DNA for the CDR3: TGTGCCACCCAGGACGGGGTAAGCCAAGAGACCCAGTACTTC. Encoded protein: CATQDGVSQETQYF.

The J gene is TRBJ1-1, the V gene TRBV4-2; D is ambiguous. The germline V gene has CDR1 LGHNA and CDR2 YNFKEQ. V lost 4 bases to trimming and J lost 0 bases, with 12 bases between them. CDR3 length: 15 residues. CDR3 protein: CASSPWSGLNTEAFF. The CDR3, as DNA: TGTGCCAGCAGCCCCTGGAGCGGCCTGAACACTGAAGCTTTCTTT.

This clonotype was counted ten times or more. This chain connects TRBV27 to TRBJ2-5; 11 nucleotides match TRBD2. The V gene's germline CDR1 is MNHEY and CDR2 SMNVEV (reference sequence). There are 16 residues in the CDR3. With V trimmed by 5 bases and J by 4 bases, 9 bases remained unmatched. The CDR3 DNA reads TGTGCCAGCAGTACTAGACTAGCGGGGAATGGAGAGACCCAGTACTTC. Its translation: CASSTRLAGNGETQYF.

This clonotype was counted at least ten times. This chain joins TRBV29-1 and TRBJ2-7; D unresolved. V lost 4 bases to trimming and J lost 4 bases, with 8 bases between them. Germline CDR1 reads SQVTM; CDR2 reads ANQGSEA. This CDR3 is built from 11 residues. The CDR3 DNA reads TGCAGCGTTGCTAGTTCTTACGAGCAGTACTTC. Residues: CSVASSYEQYF.

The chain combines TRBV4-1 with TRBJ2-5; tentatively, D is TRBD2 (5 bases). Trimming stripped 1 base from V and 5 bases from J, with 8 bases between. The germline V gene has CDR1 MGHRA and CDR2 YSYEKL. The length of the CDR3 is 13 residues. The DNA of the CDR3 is TGCGCCAGCAGCCAAGTAGCGCCGGAGACCCAGTACTTC. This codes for CASSQVAPETQYF.

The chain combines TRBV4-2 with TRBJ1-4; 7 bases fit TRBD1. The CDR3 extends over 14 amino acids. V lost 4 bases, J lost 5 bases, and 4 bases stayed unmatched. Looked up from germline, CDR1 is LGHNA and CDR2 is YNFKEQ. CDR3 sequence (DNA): TGTGCCAGCAGCCCGGGACAGATAAATGAAAAACTGTTTTTT. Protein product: CASSPGQINEKLFF.